This T cell receptor (beta chain) came from a study of blood T cell repertoires in COVID-19. Participants were aged about 18 to 100 years, lived in 24 US areas, and enrolled virtually. Donors were grouped by their self-reported clinical history. Cohort 3 recovery required two negative PCRs, clearance, or symptom resolution. Only in-frame clones appear in the TCRdb table, and some are missing; sequencing was by immunoSEQ multiplex PCR. Among a few hundred thousand clones listed, 70% to 90% were seen once. The trim removed 3 bases at V and 7 bases at J, leaving 6 bases unmatched. The CDR3 sequence is 15 residues long. Germline CDR1 is SGHNT and CDR2 is YENEEA.

This TCR came from a man aged 40-55 years who had recovered from COVID-19. The gene calls are TRBV11-3 and TRBJ2-1; 10 bases are shared with TRBD1. The sequencing sample was made of PBMCs or T cells enriched from blood (not recorded which). The CDR3 region has the DNA TGTGCCAGCAGCTTGGGACAGGGGAAGGGAAATGAGCAGTTCTTC. Translation: CASSLGQGKGNEQFF. Variable domain in full (rest from reference TRBV11-3 and TRBJ2-1): EAGVVQSPRYKIIEKKQPVAFWCNPISGHNTLYWYLQNLGQGPELLIRYENEEAVDDSQLPKDRFSAERLKGVDSTLKIQPAELGDSAVYLCASSLGQGKGNEQFFGPGTRLTVL.